This T cell receptor beta chain was obtained from a study of CD8+ T cells in alopecia areata. About the study: For the treated group, dosing was oral tofacitinib at 5 to 10 mg twice daily. Tofacitinib treatment spanned 6 to 18 months, with 6 months off drug afterward.

RNA extraction was followed by reverse transcription into cDNA, which acted as the sequencing template. Only in-frame clones appear in the TCRdb table, and some are missing; sequencing was by immunoSEQ multiplex PCR. This sample has 110,000 to 150,000 clones, with approximately 51% found just once. The CDR3 runs to 16 residues. V was trimmed by 4 bases and J by 0 bases, leaving 13 bases between them. Germline V lookup: CDR1 SGHRS, CDR2 YFSETQ. PBMCs were stained for CD3, CD4 and CD8, and CD4+ and CD8+ T cells were sorted. The clonotype comes from a human donor with alopecia areata. This material consisted of CD4+ T cells sorted from blood, taken at week 0. J is TRBJ2-2 and V is TRBV5-1, with D perhaps matching TRBD2 (5 bases). CDR3 sequence reads: CASSLRRNANTGELFF. DNA of the CDR3: TGCGCCAGCAGCCTCCGGAGGAACGCGAACACCGGGGAGCTGTTTTTT.